One sample yielded the 30 T cell receptor beta chains listed below, sequenced in a study of T cells in Graves' hyperthyroidism and ophthalmopathy. RNA transcripts provided the source from which TCR beta CDR3 regions were amplified. TCR CDR3 underwent first-round RT-PCR with the HTBI primer set. TCRdb recomputed calls from the multiplex PCR reads with MiXCR, one row per CDR3 protein. The profile shows approximately 600,000 distinct CDR3 sequences, roughly 15% of them singletons. Source material: blood. The receptors here all came from a woman in her thirties with Graves' hyperthyroidism.

This chain joins TRBV30 and TRBJ2-1; D might be TRBD2 (6 bases). With 0 bases removed from V and 0 bases from J, the gap between germline ends came to 9 bases. The CDR3 extends over 15 amino acids. Germline V gene lookup returns CDR1 GTSNPN and CDR2 SVGIG (reference sequence). CDR3 nucleotide sequence: TGTGCCTGGAGTGTGGCGGGGCTCTCCTACAATGAGCAGTTCTTC. Translated: CAWSVAGLSYNEQFF.

This clonotype occurred many times. The V gene is TRBV2, the J gene TRBJ2-7; no firm D call. Trimming took 8 bases from V and 6 from J, leaving 11 bases between them. The length of the CDR3 is 11 residues. Germline CDR1 is SNHLY and CDR2 is FYNNEI. In DNA, the CDR3 is TGTGCCAGCGGACCTCTGTCCGAGCAGTACTTC. It codes for CASGPLSEQYF.

This clonotype showed up many times. This chain uses TRBV6-1 with TRBJ2-1, with 7 bases fitting TRBD2. V was pared by 9 bases and J by 0 bases, with 5 bases of the junction left unmatched. This CDR3 has 14 residues. The germline gives CDR1 MNHNS, CDR2 SASEGT. The CDR3 here is CASSRDYSYNEQFF. CDR3 nucleotides: TGTGCCAGTTCTCGGGACTACTCCTACAATGAGCAGTTCTTC.

The chain carries TRBV6-2 or TRBV6-3 and TRBJ2-2; D assignment may be TRBD1 or TRBD2 (5 bases each). The CDR3 contains 16 residues. Trimming stripped 0 bases from V and 4 bases from J, with 12 bases between. CDR1 MNHEY and CDR2 SVGEGT come from the germline V gene. The CDR3 spells CASSYSERDGTGELFF. The CDR3 DNA is TGTGCCAGCAGTTACTCGGAAAGGGACGGCACCGGGGAGCTGTTTTTT.

This chain links TRBV11-2 with TRBJ2-5; D might be TRBD2 (7 bases). This CDR3 contains 17 residues. Germline V gene data show CDR1 as SGHAT and CDR2 as FQNNGV. Trimming pared 5 bases from V and 7 bases from J, leaving 26 bases between. CDR3 bases: TGTGCCAGCAGCGGGCTGGGGGGGGCGACTCCAGTGGGGACCCAGTACTTC. It is translated as CASSGLGGATPVGTQYF.

The CDR3 reads CASSEDREGEAFF. The DNA of the CDR3 is TGTGCCAGCAGCGAAGACAGGGAGGGTGAAGCTTTCTTT. The chain employs TRBV11-3 and TRBJ1-1; TRBD1 matches at 7 bases. This CDR3 comprises 13 residues. Germline V gene sequence: CDR1 SGHNT, CDR2 YENEEA. V was clipped by 5 bases and J by 7 bases; unmatched bases: 7.

This chain links TRBV7-2 with TRBJ2-3, with 10 nucleotides matching TRBD2. V lost 2 bases and J lost 5; bases outside the gene matches: 1. Germline CDR1 is SGHTA and CDR2 is FQGNSA. The CDR3 has 14 residues. CDR3 coding DNA: TGTGCCAGCAGCTTAACTAGCGGGAAAGATACGCAGTATTTT. It specifies CASSLTSGKDTQYF.

This clonotype was seen many times. J is TRBJ2-5 and V is TRBV2; TRBD2 matches 14 bases. The CDR3 covers 16 residues. V lost 7 bases and J lost 4; bases outside the gene matches: 8. The germline CDR1 and CDR2 sequences are SNHLY and FYNNEI. Here the CDR3 DNA reads TGTGCCAGCATGAAGACTAGCGGGAGGGGAGGAGAGACCCAGTACTTC. Protein product: CASMKTSGRGGETQYF.

The J gene is TRBJ1-5, the V gene TRBV30, with D possibly matching TRBD1 (6 bases). The germline V gene encodes CDR1 GTSNPN and CDR2 SVGIG (reference sequence). Trimming shortened V by 1 base and J by 4 bases, and 8 bases separated the two germline ends. The length of the CDR3 is 13 residues. The CDR3 is CAWSAGVNQPQHF. CDR3 in DNA: TGTGCCTGGAGTGCAGGGGTAAATCAGCCCCAGCATTTT.

In this sample, this clonotype turned up many times. The rearrangement joins TRBV28 to TRBJ2-5; no firm D call. Germline assignment: CDR1 MDHEN and CDR2 SYDVKM. The V and J ends lost 1 base and 5 bases respectively, with 11 bases between them. The CDR3 totals 14 residues. In DNA, the CDR3 is TGTGCCAGCAGTTTATTTTTACCGCTTGAGACCCAGTACTTC. It codes for CASSLFLPLETQYF.

This clonotype appeared many times. The genes are TRBV7-9 and TRBJ1-1; 7 nucleotides align to TRBD1. V trimming: 6 bases; J trimming: 2 bases; junction bases outside the gene matches: 9. The CDR3 loop spans 15 amino acids. Germline V gene lookup returns CDR1 SEHNR and CDR2 FQNEAQ (reference sequence). CDR3 in amino acids: CASSRNTGDNTEAFF. The CDR3 DNA sequence: TGTGCCAGCAGTCGCAATACAGGGGATAACACTGAAGCTTTCTTT.

In the case of this clonotype: Sequence at one end of the junction differs from germline and may be a read error. This chain uses TRBV29-1 with TRBJ1-1; D perhaps matches TRBD1 (5 bases). The CDR3 has 10 amino acids. Germline CDR1 is SQVTM and CDR2 is ANQGSEA. For the CDR3, the DNA is TGCAACGTTGAGACAGTTGAAGCTTTCTTT. This encodes CNVETVEAFF. Full variable domain (missing parts from reference TRBV29-1 and TRBJ1-1): SAVISQKPSRDICQRGTSLTIQCQVDSQVTMMFWYRQQPGQSLTLIATANQGSEATYESGFVIDKFPISRPNLTFSTLTVSNMSPEDSSIYLCNVETVEAFFGQGTRLTVV.

In its sample, this clonotype was seen many times. V gene TRBV27 combines with J gene TRBJ1-1; D possibly corresponds to TRBD1 (5 bases). The CDR3 runs to 14 residues. Trimming cost V 8 bases and J 3 bases, with 16 bases left between them. Germline V gene sequence: CDR1 MNHEY, CDR2 SMNVEV (reference sequence). This CDR3 reads CASSWGGLHTEAFF. The DNA for the CDR3 is TGTGCCAGCTCCTGGGGGGGATTACACACTGAAGCTTTCTTT.

J is TRBJ2-3 and V is TRBV5-1; D call uncertain. The CDR3 has 15 residues. The ends were cut back, 6 bases at V and 1 base at J, with 15 bases in the middle. Germline V gene sequence: CDR1 SGHRS, CDR2 YFSETQ. CDR3 nucleotides: TGCGCCAGCAACAAAGGCGCCGTGCGCACAGATACGCAGTATTTT. This translates into CASNKGAVRTDTQYF.

This clonotype has a count of ten or more. The rearrangement joins TRBV3-1 to TRBJ1-3, with D unresolved. The CDR3 is 14 residues long. V was cut by 4 bases and J by 3 bases, with 10 bases left in between. The germline CDR1 and CDR2 sequences are LGHDT and YNNKEL (reference sequence). CDR3 bases: TGTGCCAGCAGCCCAGGCTACGGTGGAAACACCATATATTTT. It yields the protein CASSPGYGGNTIYF.

This clonotype has at least ten counts. The chain recombines TRBV6-1 with TRBJ1-1; perhaps TRBD1 as D (5 bases). CDR3 length: 13 residues. Trimming left V 6 bases short and J 4 bases short, with 12 bases between. Germline V CDR1 and CDR2: MNHNS, SASEGT. CDR3 sequence reads: CASRNQGRTEAFF. As DNA, the CDR3 is TGTGCCAGCAGAAACCAGGGTCGCACTGAAGCTTTCTTT.

This clonotype was seen repeatedly, ten times or more. The chain links TRBV5-1 to TRBJ2-5; 8 bases fit TRBD2. This CDR3 is built from 17 residues. The germline CDR1 and CDR2 sequences are SGHRS and YFSETQ. Trimming cost V 0 bases and J 2 bases; bases outside gene matches: 9. CDR3 DNA sequence: TGCGCCAGCAGCTTGGCCCTCGGGGGGGCGGCACAAGAGACCCAGTACTTC. Protein product: CASSLALGGAAQETQYF. Using reference TRBV5-1 and TRBJ2-5 for the parts outside the CDR3, the full variable domain is KAGVTQTPRYLIKTRGQQVTLSCSPISGHRSVSWYQQTPGQGLQFLFEYFSETQRNKGNFPGRFSGRQFSNSRSEMNVSTLELGDSALYLCASSLALGGAAQETQYFGPGTRLLVL.

CDR3 DNA sequence: TGTGCCAGCTCTGGGTCTCGCAATCAGCCCCAGCATTTT. It codes for CASSGSRNQPQHF. This chain links TRBV6-2 or TRBV6-3 with TRBJ1-5; D remains unclear. Trimming removed 8 bases from V and 2 bases from J, with 10 bases in between. The CDR3 loop spans 13 amino acids. Per the germline V gene, CDR1 is MNHEY and CDR2 is SVGEGT.

This clonotype showed up just a few times. Here the CDR3 reads CASSNTGEPYQPQHF. The CDR3 nucleotides read TGTGCCAGCAGTAATACAGGAGAGCCTTATCAGCCCCAGCATTTT. The chain employs TRBV7-9 and TRBJ1-5; D is possibly TRBD1 (5 bases). V was pared by 6 bases and J by 5 bases, with 17 bases between. The CDR3 contains 15 residues. The germline V gene encodes CDR1 SEHNR and CDR2 FQNEAQ (reference sequence).

This chain joins TRBV2 and TRBJ2-2; D might be TRBD2 (5 bases). This CDR3 is 16 amino acids long. Germline values: CDR1 SNHLY, CDR2 FYNNEI. Trimming removed 1 base from V and 4 bases from J, with 13 bases in between. Written as DNA, the CDR3 is TGTGCCAGCAGTGAAGGAGGGCCAAGGCCCACCGGGGAGCTGTTTTTT. This encodes CASSEGGPRPTGELFF. Full variable domain (outside the CDR3, taken from reference TRBV2 and TRBJ2-2): EPEVTQTPSHQVTQMGQEVILRCVPISNHLYFYWYRQILGQKVEFLVSFYNNEISEKSEIFDDQFSVERPDGSNFTLKIRSTKLEDSAMYFCASSEGGPRPTGELFFGEGSRLTVL.

This clonotype was observed a single time. The chain employs TRBV29-1 and TRBJ1-1; a possible D gene is TRBD1 (5 bases). The CDR3 is 15 residues long. V dropped 6 bases and J dropped 1 base, with 18 bases sitting between them. Germline lookup yields CDR1 SQVTM and CDR2 ANQGSEA. CDR3: CSVAYQGRGNTEAFF. The CDR3 bases are TGCAGCGTGGCCTATCAGGGACGGGGGAACACTGAAGCTTTCTTT.

There are many counts of this clonotype. The V gene is TRBV12-3 or TRBV12-4, the J gene TRBJ2-2; D remains unclear. Trimming removed 7 bases at V and 6 bases at J, with 12 bases between. CDR3 length equals 13 residues. The DNA for the CDR3 is TGTGCCAGCACCCATGGTGGTGCCGGGGAGCTGTTTTTT. Its protein is CASTHGGAGELFF.

The chain combines TRBV10-3 with TRBJ1-6; TRBD1 might be the D (6 bases). Trimming pared 4 bases from V and 8 bases from J, leaving 12 bases between. The CDR3 covers 14 residues. Germline assignment: CDR1 ENHRY and CDR2 SYGVKD. The CDR3 region is CAISVGQRYSPLHF. The DNA of the CDR3 is TGTGCCATCAGTGTAGGACAGCGCTATTCACCCCTCCACTTT.

This clonotype has just one count. The chain recombines TRBV4-1 with TRBJ2-2; 10 positions match TRBD2. The germline V gene encodes CDR1 MGHRA and CDR2 YSYEKL. V trimming: 0 bases; J trimming: 1 base; junction bases outside the gene matches: 11. CDR3 length: 20 residues. This CDR3 reads CASSQEGDTAGGLNTGELFF. The DNA for the CDR3 is TGCGCCAGCAGCCAAGAAGGGGACACAGCGGGAGGGCTGAACACCGGGGAGCTGTTTTTT.

The chain carries TRBV4-1 and TRBJ2-3; no clear D gene. Germline V CDR1 and CDR2: MGHRA, YSYEKL. The CDR3 extends over 15 amino acids. Between the trimmed V and J ends, which lost 2 bases and 0 bases, there was a span of 9 bases. In nucleotides, the CDR3 is TGCGCCAGCAGCCAATTCTCCGGGAGCACAGATACGCAGTATTTT. This translates into CASSQFSGSTDTQYF.

The chain joins TRBV7-9 to TRBJ2-1; unclear D gene. This CDR3 contains 15 residues. V shed 2 bases and J shed 5 bases, with 13 bases lying between them. CDR1 and CDR2 (germline): SEHNR, FQNEAQ (reference sequence). The CDR3 DNA sequence: TGTGCCAGCAGCTTATTCTTCGCGGAACACAATGAGCAGTTCTTC. Protein product: CASSLFFAEHNEQFF.

The table lists this clonotype with many counts. The rearrangement joins TRBV30 to TRBJ2-1, with TRBD2 identical over 12 bases. The trim removed 2 bases at V and 6 bases at J, leaving 5 bases unmatched. This CDR3 is 15 amino acids long. Germline values: CDR1 GTSNPN, CDR2 SVGIG (reference sequence). CDR3 coding DNA: TGTGCCTGGAGTACGGGACTAGCGGGTATCAATGAGCAGTTCTTC. Translation gives CAWSTGLAGINEQFF. Based on the CDR3 plus reference TRBV30 and TRBJ2-1, the full variable domain is SQTIHQWPATLVQPVGSPLSLECTVEGTSNPNLYWYRQAAGRGLQLLFYSVGIGQISSEVPQNLSASRPQDRQFILSSKKLLLSDSGFYLCAWSTGLAGINEQFFGPGTRLTVL.

This chain uses TRBV5-1 with TRBJ2-3; 14 bases match TRBD2. From germline, CDR1 is SGHRS and CDR2 YFSETQ. The CDR3 consists of 20 residues. Trimming took 4 bases from V and 3 from J; bases not matched to a gene: 16. CDR3 sequence: CASSGMTAGTSGRVTDTQYF. In DNA form, the CDR3 reads TGCGCCAGCAGCGGGATGACGGCCGGGACTAGCGGGAGAGTAACAGATACGCAGTATTTT. Based on the CDR3 plus reference TRBV5-1 and TRBJ2-3, the full variable domain is KAGVTQTPRYLIKTRGQQVTLSCSPISGHRSVSWYQQTPGQGLQFLFEYFSETQRNKGNFPGRFSGRQFSNSRSEMNVSTLELGDSALYLCASSGMTAGTSGRVTDTQYFGPGTRLTVL.

This rearrangement joins TRBV4-1 to TRBJ2-7; D remains unclear. Per the germline V gene, CDR1 is MGHRA and CDR2 is YSYEKL. V gave up 2 bases and J gave up 3 bases, with 8 bases separating them. The CDR3 extends over 13 amino acids. The CDR3 coding sequence is TGCGCCAGCAGCCAAAGTTCAGGCTACGAGCAGTACTTC. Translation: CASSQSSGYEQYF.

The chain carries TRBV9 and TRBJ2-7; D assignment may be TRBD1 or TRBD2 (5 bases each). Germline values: CDR1 SGDLS, CDR2 YYNGEE. V dropped 2 bases and J dropped 6 bases, with 9 bases sitting between them. This CDR3 is 12 amino acids long. The CDR3 reads CASSVRDGEQYF. As DNA, the CDR3 is TGTGCCAGCAGCGTCCGGGACGGCGAGCAGTACTTC.